The rows below give T cell receptor beta chains drawn from one sample of a study of blood T cell repertoires in COVID-19. Sequencing was performed with immunoSEQ multiplex PCR; in TCRdb, only in-frame clones are kept and a portion is missing. The table includes 45,000 to 60,000 clones, 70% to 80% detected once. Sequencing input: PBMCs or T cells enriched from blood (not recorded which). These receptor sequences come from a woman aged 50 to 60 with acute COVID-19. CDR3s include the opening cysteine and the closing phenylalanine or tryptophan. A D gene is named only where the DNA matches it firmly. Some rows have no size entry. The others give once, few or many, or a class for an expanded clone.

clone size	D gene	V gene	J gene	CDR3 protein	CDR3 DNA
-	TRBD2	TRBV9	TRBJ2-3	CASSVMAGGSGDTQYF	TGTGCCAGCAGCGTAATGGCGGGGGGTTCGGGAGATACGCAGTATTTT
-	TRBD1	TRBV3-1/TRBV3-2	TRBJ1-2	CASSPGTGGVYGYTF	TGTGCCAGCAGCCCGGGGACAGGGGGCGTCTATGGCTACACCTTC
-	-	TRBV19	TRBJ2-7	CASSIGRETYEQYF	TGTGCCAGTAGTATAGGGAGGGAGACCTACGAGCAGTACTTC
-	TRBD2	TRBV5-1	TRBJ2-5	CASSLAGLAGGQETQYF	TGCGCCAGCAGCTTGGCGGGACTAGCGGGGGGCCAAGAGACCCAGTACTTC
-	TRBD2	TRBV5-1	TRBJ2-2	CASGSRDYLNTGELFF	TGCGCCAGCGGCTCCCGGGACTACCTTAACACCGGGGAGCTGTTTTTT
-	-	TRBV5-8	TRBJ2-1	CASSSGVTKRGYNEQFF	TGTGCCAGCAGCTCCGGAGTAACCAAACGGGGCTACAATGAGCAGTTCTTC
-	TRBD2	TRBV3-1/TRBV3-2	TRBJ2-7	CASSDISGESSYEQYF	TGTGCCAGCAGCGACATTAGCGGGGAAAGCTCCTACGAGCAGTACTTC
-	-	TRBV28	TRBJ1-1	CASSPGAGANTEAFF	TGTGCCAGCAGTCCAGGGGCAGGAGCGAACACTGAAGCTTTCTTT
-	-	TRBV30	TRBJ1-2	CAWSVRRSGYTF	TGTGCCTGGAGTGTACGTCGGAGTGGCTACACCTTC
few	-	TRBV5-1	TRBJ1-3	CASSIGVPGGNTIYF	TGCGCCAGCAGCATCGGAGTTCCCGGTGGAAACACCATATATTTT
-	-	TRBV6-1	TRBJ1-2	CASSEVLGAVHGYTF	TGTGCCAGCAGTGAAGTGCTGGGGGCGGTTCACGGCTACACCTTC
-	TRBD1	TRBV28	TRBJ2-7	CASSGTGWNEQYF	TGTGCCAGCAGTGGGACAGGGTGGAACGAGCAGTACTTC
few	TRBD2	TRBV10-3	TRBJ2-1	CAISVSGGAEDEQFF	TGTGCCATCAGTGTGAGCGGGGGGGCCGAGGATGAGCAGTTCTTC
once	-	TRBV6-1	TRBJ2-3	CASSESQGSTDTQYF	TGTGCCAGCAGTGAATCCCAGGGTAGCACAGATACGCAGTATTTT
-	-	TRBV28	TRBJ1-2	CASSLSAARGGYTF	TGTGCCAGCAGTTTGTCAGCCGCCCGGGGTGGCTACACCTTC
-	-	TRBV5-8	TRBJ2-5	CASSLGTGYRETQYF	TGTGCCAGCAGCTTGGGTACAGGGTATCGAGAGACCCAGTACTTC
-	-	TRBV7-8	TRBJ1-6	CASSLATGQNSPLHF	TGTGCCAGCAGCTTAGCGACAGGACAGAATTCACCCCTCCACTTT
-	TRBD2	TRBV18	TRBJ2-5	CASSRWTSGGYQETQYF	TGTGCCAGCTCACGTTGGACTAGCGGGGGTTACCAAGAGACCCAGTACTTC
once	TRBD1	TRBV15	TRBJ1-5	CATSRESDRAYQPQHF	TGTGCCACCAGCAGAGAGTCGGACAGGGCATATCAGCCCCAGCATTTT
few	-	TRBV2	TRBJ2-7	CASKGDRPPYEQYF	TGTGCCAGCAAAGGTGACAGGCCTCCCTACGAGCAGTACTTC
few	-	TRBV11-2	TRBJ1-2	CASRQPGSVYYGYTF	TGTGCCAGCAGGCAACCAGGATCAGTTTACTATGGCTACACCTTC
once	-	TRBV7-9	TRBJ1-4	CASSRTARGATNEKLFF	TGTGCCAGCAGCCGGACAGCCCGAGGGGCAACTAATGAAAAACTGTTTTTT